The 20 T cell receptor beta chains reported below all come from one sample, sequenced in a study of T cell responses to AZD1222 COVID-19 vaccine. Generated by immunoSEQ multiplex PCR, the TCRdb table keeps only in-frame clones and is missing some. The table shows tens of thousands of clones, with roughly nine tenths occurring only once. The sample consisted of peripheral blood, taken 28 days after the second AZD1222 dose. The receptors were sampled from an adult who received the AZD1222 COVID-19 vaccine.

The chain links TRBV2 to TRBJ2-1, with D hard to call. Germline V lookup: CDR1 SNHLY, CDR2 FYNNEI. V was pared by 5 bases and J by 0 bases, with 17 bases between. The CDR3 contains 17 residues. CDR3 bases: TGTGCCAGCAGTCCACGGGCTACTTATAGCTCCTACAATGAGCAGTTCTTC. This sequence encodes CASSPRATYSSYNEQFF. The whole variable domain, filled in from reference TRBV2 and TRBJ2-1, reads EPEVTQTPSHQVTQMGQEVILRCVPISNHLYFYWYRQILGQKVEFLVSFYNNEISEKSEIFDDQFSVERPDGSNFTLKIRSTKLEDSAMYFCASSPRATYSSYNEQFFGPGTRLTVL.

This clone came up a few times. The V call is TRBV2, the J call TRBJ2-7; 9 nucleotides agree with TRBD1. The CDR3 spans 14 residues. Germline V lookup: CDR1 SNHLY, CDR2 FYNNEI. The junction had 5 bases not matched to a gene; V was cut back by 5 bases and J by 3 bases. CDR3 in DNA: TGTGCCAGCAGTCCCTCGGGACAGGGCTACGAGCAGTACTTC. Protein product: CASSPSGQGYEQYF.

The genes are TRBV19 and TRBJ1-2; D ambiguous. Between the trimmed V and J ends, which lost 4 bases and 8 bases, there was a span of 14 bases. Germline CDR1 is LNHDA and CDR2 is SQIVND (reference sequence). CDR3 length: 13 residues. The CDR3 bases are TGTGCCAGTAGTACACGGGCCCTGGAGGGCTACACCTTC. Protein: CASSTRALEGYTF.

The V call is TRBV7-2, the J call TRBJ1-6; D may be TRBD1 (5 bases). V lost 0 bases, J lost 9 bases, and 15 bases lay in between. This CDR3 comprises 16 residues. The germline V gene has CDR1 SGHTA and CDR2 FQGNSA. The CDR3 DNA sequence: TGTGCCAGCAGCTTAGCTTGGGGCAGGGAATCTTCACCCCTCCACTTT. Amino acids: CASSLAWGRESSPLHF.

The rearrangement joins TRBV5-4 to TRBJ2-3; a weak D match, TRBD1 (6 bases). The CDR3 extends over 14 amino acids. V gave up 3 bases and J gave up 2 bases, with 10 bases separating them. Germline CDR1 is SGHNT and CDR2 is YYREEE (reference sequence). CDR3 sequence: CASSSWDNTDTQYF. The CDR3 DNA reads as TGTGCCAGCAGCTCATGGGACAACACAGATACGCAGTATTTT. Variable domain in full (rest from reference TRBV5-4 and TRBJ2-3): ETGVTQSPTHLIKTRGQQVTLRCSSQSGHNTVSWYQQALGQGPQFIFQYYREEENGRGNFPPRFSGLQFPNYSSELNVNALELDDSALYLCASSSWDNTDTQYFGPGTRLTVL.

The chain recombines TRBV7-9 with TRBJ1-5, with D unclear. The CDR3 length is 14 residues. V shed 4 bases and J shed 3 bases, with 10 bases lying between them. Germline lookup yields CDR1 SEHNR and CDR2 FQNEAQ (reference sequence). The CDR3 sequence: CASSSFGPNQPQHF. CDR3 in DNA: TGTGCCAGCAGCTCCTTTGGTCCCAATCAGCCCCAGCATTTT.

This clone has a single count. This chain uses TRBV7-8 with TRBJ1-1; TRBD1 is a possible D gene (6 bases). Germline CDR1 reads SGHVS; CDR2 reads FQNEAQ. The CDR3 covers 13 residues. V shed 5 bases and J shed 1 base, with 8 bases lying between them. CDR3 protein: CASSRQENTEAFF. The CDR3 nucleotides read TGTGCCAGCAGCCGACAGGAGAACACTGAAGCTTTCTTT.

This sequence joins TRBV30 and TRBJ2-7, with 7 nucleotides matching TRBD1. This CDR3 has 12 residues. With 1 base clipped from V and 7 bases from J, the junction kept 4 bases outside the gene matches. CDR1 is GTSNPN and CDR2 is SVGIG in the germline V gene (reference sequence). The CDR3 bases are TGTGCCTGGAGTGGACAGGGCGGGGAGCAGTACTTC. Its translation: CAWSGQGGEQYF.

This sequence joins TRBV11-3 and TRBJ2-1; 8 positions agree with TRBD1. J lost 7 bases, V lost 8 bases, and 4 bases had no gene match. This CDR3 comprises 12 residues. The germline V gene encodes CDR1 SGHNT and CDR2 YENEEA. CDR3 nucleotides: TGTGCCAGCCGGGACAGGTCTAATGAGCAGTTCTTC. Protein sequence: CASRDRSNEQFF.

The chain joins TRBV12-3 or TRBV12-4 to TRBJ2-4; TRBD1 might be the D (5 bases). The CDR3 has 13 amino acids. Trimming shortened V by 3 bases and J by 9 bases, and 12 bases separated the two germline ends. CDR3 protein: CASSFTGTGIQYF. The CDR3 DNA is TGTGCCAGCAGTTTTACAGGTACAGGCATTCAGTACTTC.

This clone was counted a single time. The CDR3 is CASSIEQGYEQYF. For the CDR3, the DNA is TGTGCCAGTAGTATAGAACAGGGCTACGAGCAGTACTTC. The genes are TRBV19 and TRBJ2-7, with D perhaps TRBD1 (6 bases). Deletions cut 0 bases from V and 3 bases from J, with 6 bases between. There are 13 residues in the CDR3. Germline CDR1 and CDR2: LNHDA and SQIVND (reference sequence).

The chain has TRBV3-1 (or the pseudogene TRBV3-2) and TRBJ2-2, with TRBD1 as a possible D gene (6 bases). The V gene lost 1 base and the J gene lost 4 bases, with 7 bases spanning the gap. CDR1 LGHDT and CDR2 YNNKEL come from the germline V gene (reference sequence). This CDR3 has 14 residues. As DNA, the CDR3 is TGTGCCAGCAGCCAAGTAGGGGGCACCGGGGAGCTGTTTTTT. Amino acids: CASSQVGGTGELFF.

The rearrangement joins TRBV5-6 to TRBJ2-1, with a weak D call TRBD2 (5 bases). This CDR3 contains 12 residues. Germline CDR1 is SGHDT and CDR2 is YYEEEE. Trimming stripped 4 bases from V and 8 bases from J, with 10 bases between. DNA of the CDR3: TGTGCCAGCAGCCCACTAGACGATGAGCAGTTCTTC. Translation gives CASSPLDDEQFF.

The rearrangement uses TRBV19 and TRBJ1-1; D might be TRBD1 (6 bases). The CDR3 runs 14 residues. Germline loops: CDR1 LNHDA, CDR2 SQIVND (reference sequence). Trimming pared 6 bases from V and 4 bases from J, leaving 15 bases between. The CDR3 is CASRPQGRTTEAFF. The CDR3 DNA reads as TGTGCCAGTAGGCCACAGGGTAGGACCACTGAAGCTTTCTTT.

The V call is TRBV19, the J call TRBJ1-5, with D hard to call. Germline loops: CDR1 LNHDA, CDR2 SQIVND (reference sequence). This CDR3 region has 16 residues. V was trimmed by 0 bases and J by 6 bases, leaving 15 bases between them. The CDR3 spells CASSIEPKNGGQPQHF. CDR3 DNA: TGTGCCAGTAGTATAGAACCCAAAAACGGTGGTCAGCCCCAGCATTTT.

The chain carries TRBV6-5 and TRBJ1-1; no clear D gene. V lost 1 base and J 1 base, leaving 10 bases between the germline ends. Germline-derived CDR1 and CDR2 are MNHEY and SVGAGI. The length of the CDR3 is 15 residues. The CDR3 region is CASSYYRQQNTEAFF. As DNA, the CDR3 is TGTGCCAGCAGTTACTATCGGCAGCAGAACACTGAAGCTTTCTTT.

CDR3 in amino acids: CASSLLDASYGYTF. Written as DNA, the CDR3 is TGTGCCAGCAGCTTACTGGACGCTTCCTATGGCTACACCTTC. This sequence joins TRBV11-2 and TRBJ1-2, with D unresolved. Trimming took off 2 bases at V and 4 bases at J, with 11 bases between the two ends. CDR3 length: 14 residues. Per germline, CDR1 SGHAT and CDR2 FQNNGV. Drawing the rest from reference TRBV11-2 and TRBJ1-2, the complete variable domain is EAGVAQSPRYKIIEKRQSVAFWCNPISGHATLYWYQQILGQGPKLLIQFQNNGVVDDSQLPKDRFSAERLKGVDSTLKIQPAKLEDSAVYLCASSLLDASYGYTFGSGTRLTVV.

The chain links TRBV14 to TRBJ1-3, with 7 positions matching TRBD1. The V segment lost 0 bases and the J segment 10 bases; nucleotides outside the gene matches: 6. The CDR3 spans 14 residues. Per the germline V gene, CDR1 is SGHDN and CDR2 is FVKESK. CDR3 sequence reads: CASSQDSTGRTIYF. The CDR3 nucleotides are TGTGCCAGCAGCCAAGATTCGACAGGGCGGACCATATATTTT.

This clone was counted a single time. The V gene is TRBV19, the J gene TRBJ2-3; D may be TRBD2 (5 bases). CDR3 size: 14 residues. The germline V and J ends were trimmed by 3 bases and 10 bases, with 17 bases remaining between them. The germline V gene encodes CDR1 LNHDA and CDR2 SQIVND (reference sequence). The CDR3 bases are TGTGCCAGTAGTATCTTACCCACTAGTCTCTCGCAGTATTTT. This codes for CASSILPTSLSQYF.

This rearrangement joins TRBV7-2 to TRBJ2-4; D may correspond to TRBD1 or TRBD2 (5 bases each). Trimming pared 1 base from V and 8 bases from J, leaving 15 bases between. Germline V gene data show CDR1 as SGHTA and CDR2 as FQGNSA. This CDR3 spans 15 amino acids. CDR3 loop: CASSLGGSLGDIQYF. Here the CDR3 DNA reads TGTGCCAGCAGCTTAGGGGGCTCCCTGGGGGACATTCAGTACTTC.